This T cell receptor beta chain was captured by sequencing in a study of blood T cell repertoires in COVID-19. Turning to the study itself: Acute-phase and convalescent COVID-19 samples originated in the United States, Italy and Spain. PBMCs, B-cell-depleted T cells, or T cells provided the cDNA or gDNA that made up the material.

Original processing notes: Reference gene primer amplification in the assay estimated nucleated cell counts. Clones were read by immunoSEQ multiplex PCR, and TCRdb kept only the in-frame ones, dropping some. The DNA was the basis for D and trimming; V, J and clone size are from that table. The sample carries tens of thousands of clones, 85% recorded once. This clonotype was sampled from a human donor in a cohort sampled during active COVID-19. Sequencing was done on a sample of peripheral blood.

The CDR3 loop reads CAWSAGPGGGNTIYF. The CDR3 nucleotides read TGTGCCTGGAGCGCGGGCCCGGGGGGCGGAAACACCATATATTTT. The J gene is TRBJ1-3, the V gene TRBV30; D possibly corresponds to TRBD1 (6 bases). The germline V and J ends were trimmed by 3 bases and 4 bases, with 16 bases remaining between them. In germline, CDR1 is GTSNPN, CDR2 SVGIG (reference sequence). This CDR3 has 15 amino acids.